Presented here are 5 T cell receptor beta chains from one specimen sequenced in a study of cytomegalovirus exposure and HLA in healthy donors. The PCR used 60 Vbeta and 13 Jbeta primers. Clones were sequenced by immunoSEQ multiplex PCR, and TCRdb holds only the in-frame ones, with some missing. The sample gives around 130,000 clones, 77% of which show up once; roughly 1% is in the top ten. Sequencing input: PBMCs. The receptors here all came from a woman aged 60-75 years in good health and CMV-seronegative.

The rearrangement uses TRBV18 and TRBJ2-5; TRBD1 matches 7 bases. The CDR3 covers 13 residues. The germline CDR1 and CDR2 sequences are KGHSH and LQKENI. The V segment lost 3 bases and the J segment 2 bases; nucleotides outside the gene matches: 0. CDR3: CASSPDRQETQYF. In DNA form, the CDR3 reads TGTGCCAGCTCACCGGACAGGCAAGAGACCCAGTACTTC. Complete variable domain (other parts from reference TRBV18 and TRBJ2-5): NAGVMQNPRHLVRRRGQEARLRCSPMKGHSHVYWYRQLPEEGLKFMVYLQKENIIDESGMPKERFSAEFPKEGPSILRIQQVVRGDSAAYFCASSPDRQETQYFGPGTRLLVL.

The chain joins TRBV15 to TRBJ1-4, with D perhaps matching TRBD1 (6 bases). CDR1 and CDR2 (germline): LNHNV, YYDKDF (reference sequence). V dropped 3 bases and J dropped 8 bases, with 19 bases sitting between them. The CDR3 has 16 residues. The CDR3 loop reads CATSSREQGRGEKLFF. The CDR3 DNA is TGTGCCACCAGCAGTCGTGAACAGGGCAGGGGAGAAAAACTGTTTTTT.

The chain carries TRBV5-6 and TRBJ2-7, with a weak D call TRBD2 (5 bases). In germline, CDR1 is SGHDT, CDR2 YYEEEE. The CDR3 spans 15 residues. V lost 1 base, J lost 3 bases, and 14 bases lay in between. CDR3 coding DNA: TGTGCCAGCAGCTTGAATTTGGTCGGGAACTACGAGCAGTACTTC. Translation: CASSLNLVGNYEQYF.

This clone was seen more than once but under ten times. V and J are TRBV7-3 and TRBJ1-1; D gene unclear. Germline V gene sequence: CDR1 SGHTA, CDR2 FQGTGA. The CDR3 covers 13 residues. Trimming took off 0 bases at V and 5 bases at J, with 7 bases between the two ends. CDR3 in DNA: TGTGCCAGCAGCTTAACGCCGCGTACTGAAGCTTTCTTT. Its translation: CASSLTPRTEAFF.

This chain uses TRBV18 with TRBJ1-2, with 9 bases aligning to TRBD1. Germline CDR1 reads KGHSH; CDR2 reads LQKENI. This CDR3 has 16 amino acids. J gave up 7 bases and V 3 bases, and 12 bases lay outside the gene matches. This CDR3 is CASSPSQGAETSGYTF. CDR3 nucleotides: TGTGCCAGCTCACCCTCACAGGGGGCAGAAACTAGTGGCTACACCTTC.